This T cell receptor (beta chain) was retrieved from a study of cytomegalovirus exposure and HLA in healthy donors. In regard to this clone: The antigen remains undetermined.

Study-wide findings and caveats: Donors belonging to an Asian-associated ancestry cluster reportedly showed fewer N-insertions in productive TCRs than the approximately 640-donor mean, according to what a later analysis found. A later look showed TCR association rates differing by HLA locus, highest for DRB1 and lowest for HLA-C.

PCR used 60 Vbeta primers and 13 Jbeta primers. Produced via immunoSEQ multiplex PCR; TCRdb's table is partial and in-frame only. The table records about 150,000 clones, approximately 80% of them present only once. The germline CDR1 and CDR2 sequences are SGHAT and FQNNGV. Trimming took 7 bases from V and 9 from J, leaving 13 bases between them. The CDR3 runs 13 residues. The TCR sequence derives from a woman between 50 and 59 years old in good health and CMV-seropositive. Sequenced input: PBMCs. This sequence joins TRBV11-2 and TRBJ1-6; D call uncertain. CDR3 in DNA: TGTGCCAGCACAGTGAGCCTAGGTTCACCCCTCCACTTT. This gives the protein CASTVSLGSPLHF.